One and the same sample provided the 20 T cell receptor beta chains below, sequenced in a study of early T cells in non-severe SARS-CoV-2 infection. TCRdb reanalysed the 5' RACE reads using MiXCR and keeps one entry per CDR3 protein. The repertoire holds about 26,000 distinct CDR3 sequences, with roughly 4.4% as singletons. Specimen: whole blood. The receptors originated from an adult who was a healthcare worker with PCR-confirmed SARS-CoV-2 infection or an uninfected control (not recorded which).

Ten or more counts support this clonotype. An end of the junction does not agree with germline; a read error may underlie this. The chain carries TRBV7-9 and TRBJ2-2; 8 bases fit TRBD2. CDR3 length equals 14 residues. Germline CDR1 SEHNR, CDR2 FQNEAQ (reference sequence). The CDR3 DNA reads TGTGCCAGCATCCGTAGCGGGAATGCCGGAGAGCTGTTTTTT. Protein: CASIRSGNAGELFF.

This clonotype was detected a few times. The chain links TRBV24-1 to TRBJ2-1; D is uncertain. Germline values: CDR1 KGHDR, CDR2 SFDVKD. This CDR3 has 18 amino acids. The ends were cut back, 4 bases at V and 0 bases at J, with 18 bases in the middle. The CDR3 bases are TGTGCCACCAGTGACCTCCACCTGAATTCAAGCTCCTACAATGAGCAGTTCTTC. Translated, it gives CATSDLHLNSSSYNEQFF.

In the case of this clonotype: With a much larger clone just one base away, this may be a read error. This chain connects TRBV7-6 to TRBJ2-1; 10 nucleotides agree with TRBD2. CDR3 length: 14 residues. With 5 bases clipped from V and 10 bases from J, the junction kept 8 bases outside the gene matches. Germline assignment: CDR1 SGHVS and CDR2 FNYEAQ. The CDR3 protein is CASSLNLGLAEQFF. CDR3 sequence (DNA): TGTGCCAGCAGCCTCAACCTGGGACTAGCGGAGCAGTTCTTC.

Ten or more counts support this clonotype. The V gene is TRBV7-2, the J gene TRBJ2-1; either TRBD1 or TRBD2 may supply D (5 bases each). The CDR3 spans 15 residues. Trimming cost V 0 bases and J 9 bases, with 15 bases left between them. Germline-derived CDR1 and CDR2 are SGHTA and FQGNSA. The CDR3 nucleotides are TGTGCCAGCAGCTTAGCGGGAGCAGGGTGGAGTGAGCAGTTCTTC. Translating it yields CASSLAGAGWSEQFF.

This clonotype was detected a few times. J is TRBJ1-2 and V is TRBV4-1; 10 bases agree with TRBD1. CDR3 length equals 16 residues. Germline values: CDR1 MGHRA, CDR2 YSYEKL. V trimming: 5 bases; J trimming: 2 bases; junction bases outside the gene matches: 8. The DNA for the CDR3 is TGCGCCAGCAGCGTTACCGGGACAGGGGTCAACTATGGCTACACCTTC. It codes for CASSVTGTGVNYGYTF.

This clonotype was seen many times. The chain combines TRBV5-1 with TRBJ1-4; D remains unclear. The CDR3 consists of 14 residues. V was shortened by 4 bases and J by 6 bases, with 13 bases between the two germline ends. Germline V gives CDR1 SGHRS, CDR2 YFSETQ. This chain's CDR3 is CASSHLGLDEKLFF. The CDR3 bases are TGCGCCAGCAGCCACCTAGGACTTGATGAAAAACTGTTTTTT.

This sequence joins TRBV19 and TRBJ2-4, with D maybe TRBD1 (5 bases). Germline V gives CDR1 LNHDA, CDR2 SQIVND (reference sequence). The ends were cut back, 5 bases at V and 2 bases at J, with 10 bases in the middle. The CDR3 is made up of 14 amino acids. The CDR3 DNA reads TGTGCCAGTAGTCTGACAGATACCAAAAACATTCAGTACTTC. Translated: CASSLTDTKNIQYF.

This clonotype was seen at least ten times. The V and J genes are TRBV6-2 or TRBV6-3 and TRBJ2-1; D tentatively fits TRBD1 or TRBD2 (5 bases each). V gave up 6 bases and J gave up 2 bases, with 17 bases separating them. CDR1 is MNHEY, CDR2 SVGEGT, per germline. The CDR3 consists of 16 residues. CDR3 protein: CASSRTRSGTYNEQFF. CDR3 DNA: TGTGCCAGCAGCCGGACAAGGTCCGGGACCTACAATGAGCAGTTCTTC.

This clonotype was seen repeatedly, ten times or more. The chain joins TRBV29-1 to TRBJ2-3, with D possibly being TRBD1 (6 bases). The CDR3 is 14 amino acids. Trimming shortened V by 7 bases and J by 3 bases, and 17 bases separated the two germline ends. Germline CDR1 is SQVTM and CDR2 is ANQGSEA. Here the CDR3 reads CSANRAMGTDTQYF. The CDR3 DNA is TGCAGCGCAAACAGGGCGATGGGGACAGATACGCAGTATTTT.

In this sample, this clonotype turned up many times. The chain is built from TRBV7-9 and TRBJ2-7; TRBD2 matches at 8 bases. The trim removed 1 base at V and 5 bases at J, leaving 4 bases unmatched. Germline V lookup: CDR1 SEHNR, CDR2 FQNEAQ (reference sequence). This CDR3 contains 14 residues. CDR3 nucleotides: TGTGCCAGCAGCTTAGGGCGGGAGGTCGACGAGCAGTACTTC. Protein product: CASSLGREVDEQYF.

This clonotype was found many times. The chain links TRBV7-2 to TRBJ1-4; tentatively, D is TRBD1 (5 bases). This CDR3 is built from 15 residues. Germline V gives CDR1 SGHTA, CDR2 FQGNSA. Trimming removed 1 base at V and 7 bases at J, with 13 bases between. In nucleotides, the CDR3 is TGTGCCAGCAGCTTAGGGCAGGGAAGGTTTGAAAAACTGTTTTTT. It encodes CASSLGQGRFEKLFF.

This clonotype was recorded many times. The gene calls are TRBV6-1 and TRBJ1-2; D not certain. Germline assignment: CDR1 MNHNS and CDR2 SASEGT. CDR3 length: 14 residues. Trimming left V 3 bases short and J 3 bases short, with 11 bases between. CDR3 residues: CASSEVVGYYGYTF. CDR3 DNA sequence: TGTGCCAGCAGTGAGGTGGTAGGCTACTATGGCTACACCTTC.

This clonotype was observed many times. The rearrangement uses TRBV12-3 or TRBV12-4 and TRBJ2-1; possible D gene TRBD1, 5 bases. Deletions cut 4 bases from V and 6 bases from J, with 10 bases between. The CDR3 consists of 13 residues. CDR3 region: CASSSTVGNEQFF. The CDR3, as DNA: TGTGCCAGCAGTTCGACAGTGGGCAATGAGCAGTTCTTC.

The table lists this clonotype with many counts. Compared with germline, one end of the junction differs, possibly owing to a read error. This chain links TRBV11-1 with TRBJ2-6; no firm D call. In germline, CDR1 is SGHAT, CDR2 FQDESV (reference sequence). CDR3 length: 14 residues. The CDR3 bases are TGTGCCAGCAGCTTGTCGGCTGGGACCAACGTCCTGACTTTC. Encoded protein: CASSLSAGTNVLTF.

In this sample, this clonotype turned up many times. The V gene is TRBV24-1, the J gene TRBJ2-6, with D tentatively TRBD2 (6 bases). Trimming cost V 7 bases and J 1 base, with 10 bases left between them. CDR1 and CDR2 from the germline V gene are KGHDR and SFDVKD. The CDR3 has 15 amino acids. In DNA, the CDR3 is TGTGCCACCAGCCGTCGGGGGTCTGGGGCCAACGTCCTGACTTTC. Protein: CATSRRGSGANVLTF.

This clonotype was counted at least ten times. CDR3 loop: CASRDRDRPASYSNQPQHF. CDR3 sequence (DNA): TGTGCCAGCAGGGATAGGGACAGACCCGCCTCCTATAGCAATCAGCCCCAGCATTTT. The chain uses TRBV6-6 and TRBJ1-5, with 7 bases aligning to TRBD1. The CDR3 has 19 residues. After removal of 6 bases from V and 0 bases from J, the junction contained 17 bases not matched to a gene. Germline lookup yields CDR1 MNHNY and CDR2 SVGAGI (reference sequence).

This clonotype was seen ten or more times. The chain is built from TRBV4-2 and TRBJ1-2, with D possibly TRBD1 on 6 matching bases. This CDR3 has 17 amino acids. Germline values: CDR1 LGHNA, CDR2 YNFKEQ. The germline V and J ends were trimmed by 0 bases and 2 bases, with 16 bases remaining between them. CDR3 DNA: TGTGCCAGCAGCCAAGATAACAGGGCGCTGGGGAACTATGGCTACACCTTC. Its translation is CASSQDNRALGNYGYTF.

This clonotype was seen repeatedly, ten times or more. This chain uses TRBV25-1 with TRBJ2-7; TRBD1 matches 7 bases. Germline V CDR1 and CDR2: MGHDK, SYGVNS. The length of the CDR3 is 18 residues. J lost 2 bases, V lost 2 bases, and 15 bases had no gene match. CDR3 protein: CASSEVETGSRGPYEQYF. The CDR3 DNA sequence: TGTGCCAGCAGTGAAGTTGAGACAGGGTCGAGGGGGCCCTACGAGCAGTACTTC.

This clonotype was seen many times. The chain couples TRBV25-1 to TRBJ2-5; tentatively, D is TRBD1 (5 bases). The CDR3 sequence is 15 residues long. Trimming removed 3 bases at V and 2 bases at J, with 13 bases between. Germline CDR1 and CDR2: MGHDK and SYGVNS. CDR3 sequence (DNA): TGTGCCAGCAGTGATCTTGGGCAGGGACAAGAGACCCAGTACTTC. Amino acids: CASSDLGQGQETQYF.

This clonotype has a count of ten or more. The rearrangement uses TRBV24-1 and TRBJ2-1; TRBD2 aligns across 10 bases. The CDR3 consists of 14 residues. After removal of 6 bases from V and 3 bases from J, the junction contained 1 base not matched to a gene. Germline V gene lookup returns CDR1 KGHDR and CDR2 SFDVKD. The CDR3 nucleotides read TGTGCCACCAGTACTAGCGGGGACTACAATGAGCAGTTCTTC. It encodes CATSTSGDYNEQFF.